These 9 T cell receptor beta chains came from one sample sequenced in a study of cytotoxic CD8 clonotypes in ibrutinib-treated CLL. TCRdb's table, derived via immunoSEQ multiplex PCR, lists solely in-frame clones and lacks some. The table shows 65,000 to 90,000 clones, with approximately 87% occurring only once. The sequencing here drew on PBMCs, taken after 24 months of ibrutinib treatment. The receptors derive from a human donor with chronic lymphocytic leukemia.

As DNA, the CDR3 is TGCGCCAGCAGCTTAGGTAGGACAGGGAACACTGAAGCTTTCTTT. Translating it yields CASSLGRTGNTEAFF. This sequence joins TRBV5-1 and TRBJ1-1, with 7 bases that match TRBD1. The V gene's germline CDR1 is SGHRS and CDR2 YFSETQ. Trimming removed 2 bases from V and 1 base from J; junction bases left unmatched: 5. The length of the CDR3 is 15 residues.

The chain couples TRBV19 to TRBJ1-2, with TRBD1 matching over 8 bases. Germline-derived CDR1 and CDR2 are LNHDA and SQIVND (reference sequence). V was pared by 2 bases and J by 4 bases, with 0 bases of the junction left unmatched. This CDR3 is built from 13 residues. The CDR3 region is CASSITGGYGYTF. Written as DNA, the CDR3 is TGTGCCAGTAGTATAACAGGGGGCTATGGCTACACCTTC.

The rearrangement links TRBV11-2 to TRBJ2-3; D is tentatively TRBD1 or TRBD2 (5 bases each). Deletions cut 4 bases from V and 1 base from J, with 15 bases between. The CDR3 is made up of 16 amino acids. CDR1 and CDR2 from the germline V gene are SGHAT and FQNNGV. The CDR3 DNA reads TGTGCCAGCAGCTCCTCCTTGGGGCGGGGCACAGATACGCAGTATTTT. This translates into CASSSSLGRGTDTQYF.

The V and J genes are TRBV4-1 and TRBJ2-7; 9 bases line up with TRBD1. V dropped 2 bases and J dropped 10; count of bases not matched to a gene: 9. The V gene's germline CDR1 is MGHRA and CDR2 YSYEKL. The length of the CDR3 is 14 residues. The CDR3 DNA reads TGCGCCAGCAGCCAACCGGGACAGGGAAAGGGCCAGTACTTC. As protein: CASSQPGQGKGQYF.

The genes are TRBV6-1 and TRBJ2-2; D possibly corresponds to TRBD1 (5 bases). Germline V lookup: CDR1 MNHNS, CDR2 SASEGT. The CDR3 consists of 14 residues. V was cut by 3 bases and J by 8 bases, with 13 bases left in between. CDR3 amino acids: CASSEARVYGELFF. The CDR3 bases are TGTGCCAGCAGTGAGGCCAGGGTATATGGGGAGCTGTTTTTT.

The V gene is TRBV18, the J gene TRBJ2-7; 12 bases align to TRBD1. The CDR3 is 16 residues long. Germline loops: CDR1 KGHSH, CDR2 LQKENI. Trimming took 2 bases from V and 2 from J; bases not matched to a gene: 4. The CDR3 region has the DNA TGTGCCAGCTCACCAGGGGACAGGGGGCCCCCCTACGAGCAGTACTTC. It encodes CASSPGDRGPPYEQYF.

The chain combines TRBV5-1 with TRBJ1-2, with TRBD1 matching 8 bases. Germline CDR1 SGHRS, CDR2 YFSETQ. Trimming removed 3 bases from V and 6 bases from J; junction bases left unmatched: 7. This CDR3 has 14 amino acids. The CDR3 DNA reads as TGCGCCAGCAGCTCGGGGACAGGATCGGATGGCTACACCTTC. The encoded protein is CASSSGTGSDGYTF. Filled out from reference TRBV5-1 and TRBJ1-2, the complete variable domain reads KAGVTQTPRYLIKTRGQQVTLSCSPISGHRSVSWYQQTPGQGLQFLFEYFSETQRNKGNFPGRFSGRQFSNSRSEMNVSTLELGDSALYLCASSSGTGSDGYTFGSGTRLTVV.

On this clone itself: A read error may account for a junction end that differs from germline. V and J are TRBV5-1 and TRBJ2-5, with 8 nucleotides matching TRBD1. There are 15 residues in the CDR3. Germline CDR1 SGHRS, CDR2 YFSETQ. For the CDR3, the DNA is TGCGCCAGCAGCCCCGGACAGGGCGGGGAAGAGGCCCAGTACTTC. Translated: CASSPGQGGEEAQYF.

The chain is built from TRBV19 and TRBJ2-7, with D perhaps TRBD1 (6 bases). Deletions cut 3 bases from V and 4 bases from J, with 10 bases between. The CDR3 sequence is 13 residues long. Germline loops: CDR1 LNHDA, CDR2 SQIVND (reference sequence). CDR3 region: CASSIGRGYEQYF. In DNA, the CDR3 is TGTGCCAGTAGTATTGGCAGGGGTTACGAGCAGTACTTC. The variable domain in full, with the rest retrieved from reference TRBV19 and TRBJ2-7, is DGGITQSPKYLFRKEGQNVTLSCEQNLNHDAMYWYRQDPGQGLRLIYYSQIVNDFQKGDIAEGYSVSREKKESFPLTVTSAQKNPTAFYLCASSIGRGYEQYFGPGTRLTVT.